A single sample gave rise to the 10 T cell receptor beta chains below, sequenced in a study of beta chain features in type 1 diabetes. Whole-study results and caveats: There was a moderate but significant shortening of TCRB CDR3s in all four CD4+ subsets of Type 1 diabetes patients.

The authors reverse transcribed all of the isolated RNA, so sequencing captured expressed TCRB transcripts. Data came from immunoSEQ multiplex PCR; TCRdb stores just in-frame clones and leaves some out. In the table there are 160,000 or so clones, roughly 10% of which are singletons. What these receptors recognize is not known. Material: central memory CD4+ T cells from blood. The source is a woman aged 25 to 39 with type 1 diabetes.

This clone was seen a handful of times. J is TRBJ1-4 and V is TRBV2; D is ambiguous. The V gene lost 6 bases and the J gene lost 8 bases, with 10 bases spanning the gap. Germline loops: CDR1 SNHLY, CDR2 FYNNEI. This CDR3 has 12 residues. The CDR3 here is CASSLRGEKLFF. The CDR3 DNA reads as TGTGCCAGCAGCCTTCGAGGGGAAAAACTGTTTTTT.

The CDR3 spells CAWSRGLGPSGELFF. The CDR3 DNA reads TGTGCCTGGAGTAGGGGACTGGGTCCTTCCGGGGAGCTGTTTTTT. This chain connects TRBV30 to TRBJ2-2; tentative D call: TRBD2 (6 bases). CDR1 GTSNPN and CDR2 SVGIG come from the germline V gene (reference sequence). This CDR3 has 15 amino acids. V lost 2 bases and J lost 6, with 16 bases in between.

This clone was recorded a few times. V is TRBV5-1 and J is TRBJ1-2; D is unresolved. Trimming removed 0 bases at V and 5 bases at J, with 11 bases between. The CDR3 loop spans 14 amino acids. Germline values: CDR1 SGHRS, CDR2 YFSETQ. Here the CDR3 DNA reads TGCGCCAGCAGCTTGGGGGCAGGTCTATATGGCTACACCTTC. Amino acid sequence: CASSLGAGLYGYTF.

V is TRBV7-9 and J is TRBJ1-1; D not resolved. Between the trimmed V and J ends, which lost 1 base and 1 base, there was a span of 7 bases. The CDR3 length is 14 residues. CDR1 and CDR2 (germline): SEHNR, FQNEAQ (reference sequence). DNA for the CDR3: TGTGCCAGCAGCTTAGGTACACAGAACACTGAAGCTTTCTTT. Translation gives CASSLGTQNTEAFF.

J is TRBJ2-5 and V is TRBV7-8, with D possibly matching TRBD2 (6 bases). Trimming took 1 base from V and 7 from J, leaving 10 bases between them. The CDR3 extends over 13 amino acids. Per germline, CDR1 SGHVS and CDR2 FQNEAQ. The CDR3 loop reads CASSLELGGTQYF. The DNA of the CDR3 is TGTGCCAGCAGCTTAGAACTGGGAGGGACCCAGTACTTC.

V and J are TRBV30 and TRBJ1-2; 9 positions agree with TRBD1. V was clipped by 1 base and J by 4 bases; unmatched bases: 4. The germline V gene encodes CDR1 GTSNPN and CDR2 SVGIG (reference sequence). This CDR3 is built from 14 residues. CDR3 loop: CAWSALGQGYGYTF. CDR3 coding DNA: TGTGCCTGGAGTGCCCTGGGACAGGGCTATGGCTACACCTTC. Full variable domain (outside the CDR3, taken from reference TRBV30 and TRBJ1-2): SQTIHQWPATLVQPVGSPLSLECTVEGTSNPNLYWYRQAAGRGLQLLFYSVGIGQISSEVPQNLSASRPQDRQFILSSKKLLLSDSGFYLCAWSALGQGYGYTFGSGTRLTVV.

The CDR3 protein is CASSASTMNTEAFF. CDR3 bases: TGTGCCAGCAGCGCCTCTACTATGAACACTGAAGCTTTCTTT. V gene TRBV9 combines with J gene TRBJ1-1; D gene unclear. Germline V gene data show CDR1 as SGDLS and CDR2 as YYNGEE. The CDR3 runs to 14 residues. Trimming pared 3 bases from V and 0 bases from J, leaving 9 bases between.

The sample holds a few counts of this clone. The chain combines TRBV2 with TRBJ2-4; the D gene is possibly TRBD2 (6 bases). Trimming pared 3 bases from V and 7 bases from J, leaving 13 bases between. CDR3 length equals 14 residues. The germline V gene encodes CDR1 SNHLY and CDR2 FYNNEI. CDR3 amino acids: CASSEGLSVNIQYF. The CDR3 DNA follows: TGTGCCAGCAGTGAGGGACTGAGCGTGAACATTCAGTACTTC. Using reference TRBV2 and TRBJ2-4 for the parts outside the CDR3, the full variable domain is EPEVTQTPSHQVTQMGQEVILRCVPISNHLYFYWYRQILGQKVEFLVSFYNNEISEKSEIFDDQFSVERPDGSNFTLKIRSTKLEDSAMYFCASSEGLSVNIQYFGAGTRLSVL.

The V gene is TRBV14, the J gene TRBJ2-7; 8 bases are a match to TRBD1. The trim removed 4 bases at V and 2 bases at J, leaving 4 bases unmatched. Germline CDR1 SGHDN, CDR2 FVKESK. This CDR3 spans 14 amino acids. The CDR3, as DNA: TGTGCCAGCAGCCGGACAGGGTTAACCTACGAGCAGTACTTC. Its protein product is CASSRTGLTYEQYF. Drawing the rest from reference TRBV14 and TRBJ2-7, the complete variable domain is EAGVTQFPSHSVIEKGQTVTLRCDPISGHDNLYWYRRVMGKEIKFLLHFVKESKQDESGMPNNRFLAERTGGTYSTLKVQPAELEDSGVYFCASSRTGLTYEQYFGPGTRLTVT.

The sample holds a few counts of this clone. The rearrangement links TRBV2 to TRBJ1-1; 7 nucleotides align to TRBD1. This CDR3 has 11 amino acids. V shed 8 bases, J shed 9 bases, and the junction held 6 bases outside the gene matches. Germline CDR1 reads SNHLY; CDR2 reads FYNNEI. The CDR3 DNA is TGTGCCAGCTCTCGACAGGGACAAGCTTTCTTT. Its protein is CASSRQGQAFF.